The clone carrying this TCR beta chain was recorded many times. Its antigen remains unknown. The data were obtained in a study of T-cell reconstitution after alpha-beta-depleted transplantation in children. Study results and limitations: One year after transplant, T-cell counts and diversity came mostly from newly produced T cells. Some patients' high day-60 TCRbeta diversity was traced to surviving recipient T cells and thymic progenitors. Where alpha-beta T cells came from about two months after transplant was reportedly several hundred expanded graft clones.

Preparation of the TCRbeta library was carried out with unique molecular identifiers. TCRdb called the PCR reads again in MiXCR, with one record for every CDR3 protein. This sample has fewer than 350,000 distinct CDR3 sequences, with about 9.5% found just once. This CDR3 is built from 15 residues. Germline V gene lookup returns CDR1 SGHTA and CDR2 FQGTGA. V was clipped by 2 bases and J by 6 bases; unmatched bases: 7. The receptor comes from a boy under two years old with acute myeloid leukemia, due to receive a stem cell transplant. The source was PBMCs, collected before TCRalphabeta/CD19-depleted stem cell transplant. The chain has TRBV7-3 and TRBJ2-1, with 7 bases aligning to TRBD2. This chain's CDR3 is CASSLELAAFNEQFF. DNA of the CDR3: TGTGCCAGCAGCTTAGAGCTAGCGGCTTTCAATGAGCAGTTCTTC.